Listed below are T cell receptor beta chains from one sample, sequenced in a study of blood T cell repertoires in COVID-19. Profiling relied on immunoSEQ multiplex PCR, and the TCRdb table lists in-frame clones only, not all of them. The table has under 150,000 clones, about 85% seen once. Sequenced: peripheral blood. These receptors were collected from an elderly man with acute or convalescent COVID-19. The CDR3 runs from the conserved cysteine through the conserved F or W. The order of the fields is V gene, clone size, J gene, D gene, CDR3 protein, CDR3 DNA. D genes are given only for firm matches. Clone size is given for some rows only: seen once, a few or many times, or a class if the clone is expanded.

>TRBV7-2|once|TRBJ1-1|TRBD1
CASRRQGGDTEAFF
TGTGCCAGCAGACGACAGGGGGGAGACACTGAAGCTTTCTTT
>TRBV3-1/TRBV3-2|-|TRBJ1-3|-
CASSQSGTGNTIYF
TGTGCCAGCAGCCAATCAGGGACTGGAAACACCATATATTTT
>TRBV19|once|TRBJ2-3|-
CASSIGGGGYTDTQYF
TGTGCCAGTAGTATAGGCGGAGGCGGCTACACAGATACGCAGTATTTT
>TRBV27|-|TRBJ2-1|TRBD2
CASRASGSSYNEQFF
TGTGCCAGCAGAGCTAGCGGGAGTTCCTACAATGAGCAGTTCTTC
>TRBV27|-|TRBJ1-2|-
CASRAPEDGYTF
TGTGCCAGCAGAGCCCCCGAGGATGGCTACACCTTC
>TRBV30|-|TRBJ2-1|TRBD2
CAWSVGTSGRTEQFF
TGTGCCTGGAGTGTAGGGACTAGCGGGAGGACCGAGCAGTTCTTC
>TRBV29-1|-|TRBJ1-1|-
CSVAQGVAEAFF
TGCAGCGTTGCACAGGGAGTGGCTGAAGCTTTCTTT
>TRBV3-1/TRBV3-2|few|TRBJ2-7|-
CASSQQREGEQYF
TGTGCCAGCAGCCAACAGAGAGAGGGCGAGCAGTACTTC
>TRBV27|many|TRBJ2-7|TRBD2
CASSSGTSYEQYF
TGTGCCAGCAGCTCCGGGACTAGCTACGAGCAGTACTTC
>TRBV19|-|TRBJ1-3|-
CASSMDTGRNTIYF
TGTGCCAGTAGTATGGATACAGGCAGAAACACCATATATTTT
>TRBV7-3|-|TRBJ2-3|-
CASSLLPTDTQYF
TGTGCCAGCAGCTTACTACCCACAGATACGCAGTATTTT
>TRBV12-3/TRBV12-4|-|TRBJ1-1|-
CASSLQGNTEAFF
TGTGCCAGCAGTCTACAGGGGAACACTGAAGCTTTCTTT
>TRBV5-1|-|TRBJ1-4|TRBD1
CASSLGQGTEKLFF
TGCGCCAGCAGCCTAGGACAGGGGACTGAAAAACTGTTTTTT
>TRBV6-5|once|TRBJ1-6|-
CASSQGNSPLHF
TGTGCCAGCAGCCAGGGTAATTCACCCCTCCACTTT
>TRBV19|-|TRBJ1-2|-
CASSVQMTGGYTF
TGTGCCAGTAGTGTTCAGATGACAGGTGGCTACACCTTC
>TRBV13|-|TRBJ1-3|-
CASSLPGPGNTIYF
TGTGCCAGCAGCCTACCTGGGCCCGGAAACACCATATATTTT
>TRBV29-1|-|TRBJ1-1|-
CSVEAMALTEAFF
TGCAGCGTTGAAGCGATGGCCTTAACTGAAGCTTTCTTT